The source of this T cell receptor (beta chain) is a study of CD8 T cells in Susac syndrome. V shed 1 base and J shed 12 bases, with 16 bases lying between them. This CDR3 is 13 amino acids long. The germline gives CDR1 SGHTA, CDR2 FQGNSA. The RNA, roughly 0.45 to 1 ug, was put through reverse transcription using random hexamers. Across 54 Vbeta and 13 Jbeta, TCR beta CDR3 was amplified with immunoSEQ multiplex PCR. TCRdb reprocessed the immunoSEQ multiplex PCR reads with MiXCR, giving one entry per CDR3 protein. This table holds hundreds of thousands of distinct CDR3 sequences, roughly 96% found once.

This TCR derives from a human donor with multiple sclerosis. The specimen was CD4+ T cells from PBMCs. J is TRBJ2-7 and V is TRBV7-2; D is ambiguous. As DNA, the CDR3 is TGTGCCAGCAGCTTAGAGGTTAACGGCGTGAGGTACTTC. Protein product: CASSLEVNGVRYF.